This T cell receptor beta chain was sequenced in a study of T cell responses to AZD1222 COVID-19 vaccine (dated by TCRdb to the early 2020s). Regarding the research as a whole: A total of around 240 trial participants underwent TCR sequencing, of whom more than 200 had received two doses of AZD1222 and some 25 had received two doses of the MenACWY control vaccine. Trial participants were enrolled by age into subgroups of 18-55, 56-69 and 70-plus years, and roughly 150, 30 and 60 TCR-sequenced participants, respectively, were included in these subgroups.

General findings and caveats noted by the study authors: Vaccine-associated CD4 TCRs spanned the whole spike protein, with dominant responses in regions 160-218 and 743-854. In the small 56-69-year group, the increase in depth fell short of significance, most likely because of low power. Because no day 14 peak-response samples were available, the repertoires could be characterized only after the peak T cell response. Conclusions about previously exposed vaccinees are limited, since just six AZD1222 recipients were seropositive for SARS-CoV-2 at baseline. Most participants were white British and females outnumbered males, and the authors suggested that clonal diversity may have been underestimated. Epitopes outside the regions mutated in the B.1.351 and B.1.1.7 variants were reportedly recognized by nearly half of the unique spike-specific TCRs. After two AZD1222 doses, spike-specific TCR breadth and depth were significantly higher than at day 0 and than in MenACWY recipients.

The CDR3 regions of human TCRbeta chains were analyzed by immunosequencing. On the authors' methods: TCRs in the repertoires were matched against a reference library of SARS-CoV-2-specific TCRs that had been generated with the MIRA antigen-specificity platform. Breadth was defined as the fraction of unique TCRs that were SARS-CoV-2-associated, and depth was defined as the fraction of total T cells that were SARS-CoV-2-associated. Using the MIRA data, each spike-specific TCR was mapped to the spike region that the TCR reacts to and placed in a CD4 or CD8 class. Log10-transformed breadth and depth values were compared by one-way ANOVA with Sidak's multiple comparisons tests. Not all clones reach the TCRdb copy of this immuneACCESS table, which keeps in-frame sequences only. Checked studies attribute under half of the gap to unresolved V genes and leave the rest unexplained. V and J calls and clone size are as listed in that table; D and trimming were resolved from the DNA. The sample table contains 150,000 or so clones; only one count was recorded for roughly 91% of them. Together, the top ten hold 5% to 6.5% of the sample.

Deletion took 6 bases off V and 0 bases off J, with a span of 11 bases between the germline ends. Reading from cysteine to phenylalanine, the CDR3 counts 14 amino acids. The entry retains the CDR3 DNA only, 42 bases that are in frame from base 1. CDR1 MNHEY and CDR2 SVGAGI are derived from the germline V gene. This clone was counted between two and nine times. Its target antigen remains unknown. No much larger clone exists at a distance of one base, and base qualities are not known. The time point label for this specimen denotes: about 28 days (+/-7) after the second vaccine dose. Because spike-specific TCR depth and breadth did not differ between the two schedules, AZD1222 recipients who got a second dose at roughly 4 weeks were pooled with those who got a second dose at roughly 12 weeks. Samples from vaccinated people were obtained from the UK trials COV001 and COV002, which included a single-blind randomized controlled phase 2/3 trial of AZD1222 (ChAdOx1 nCoV-19) in healthy adults. For TCRbeta chain sequencing, PBMC samples from trial participants were taken at day 0 and at day 28 after the second dose.

Sequences were derived from peripheral blood, sampled 28 days after the second AZD1222 dose. The rearranged segments are TRBV6-5 and TRBJ1-2; a tentative D match to TRBD1 spans 6 bases. The receptor was derived from an adult who received the AZD1222 COVID-19 vaccine. Here the CDR3 is given as CASSRDKANYGYTF. The sequenced DNA is TGTGCCAGCAGCCGGGACAAAGCTAACTATGGCTACACCTTC.